This T cell receptor beta chain was profiled in a study of T cell responses to AZD1222 COVID-19 vaccine. The V end lost 6 bases, the J end lost 7 bases, and 16 bases lay between the germline ends. The CDR3 is 14 residues long. Germline V CDR1 and CDR2: MGHRA, YSYEKL. Only in-frame clones appear in the TCRdb table, and some are missing; sequencing was by immunoSEQ multiplex PCR. There are 140,000 to 150,000 clones in the sample; more than 90% occur only once, and 1.7% lies in the top ten. The sample in question was peripheral blood, obtained on day 0 of AZD1222 vaccination. The rearrangement links TRBV4-1 to TRBJ1-5, with D unresolved. The clonotype comes from an adult in good health. The DNA for the CDR3 is TGCGCCAGCAGTCCGACCGCTTCACCGCAGCCCCAGCATTTT. Translation gives CASSPTASPQPQHF.